The T cell receptor beta chain described here comes from a study of T cells in localized non-small cell lung cancer. The data were produced by immunoSEQ multiplex PCR, yet TCRdb's version contains in-frame clones alone and is incomplete. The profile shows approximately 30,000 clones, 78% of them singletons. This CDR3 is built from 14 residues. Deletions cut 10 bases from V and 1 base from J, with 11 bases between. The V gene's germline CDR1 is MNHNY and CDR2 SVGAGI (reference sequence). The chain couples TRBV6-6 to TRBJ1-6, with D maybe TRBD1 (6 bases). The sample was peripheral blood, taken before any cancer treatment. This clonotype was obtained from a male donor aged 60 or over with stage II squamous cell lung carcinoma. The CDR3 loop reads CATRGISYNSPLHF. The CDR3 DNA sequence: TGTGCCACTAGGGGGATATCCTATAATTCACCCCTCCACTTT.